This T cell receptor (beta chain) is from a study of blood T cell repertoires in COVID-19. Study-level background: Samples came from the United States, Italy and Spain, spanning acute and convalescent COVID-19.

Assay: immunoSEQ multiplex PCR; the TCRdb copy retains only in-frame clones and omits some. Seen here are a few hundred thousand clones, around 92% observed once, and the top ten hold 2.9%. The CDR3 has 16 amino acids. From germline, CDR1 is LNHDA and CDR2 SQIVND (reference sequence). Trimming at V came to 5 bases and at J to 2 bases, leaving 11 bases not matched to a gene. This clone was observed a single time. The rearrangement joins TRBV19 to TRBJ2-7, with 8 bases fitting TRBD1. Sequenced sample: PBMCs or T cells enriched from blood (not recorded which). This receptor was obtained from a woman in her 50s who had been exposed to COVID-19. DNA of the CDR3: TGTGCCAGTAGTGACGCCGGGACAGGAAATCCCTACGAGCAGTACTTC. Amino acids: CASSDAGTGNPYEQYF.